Following are 26 T cell receptor beta chains from one sample sequenced in a study of Ad26.COV2.S vaccination and SARS-CoV-2 variants. TCRdb's table, derived via immunoSEQ multiplex PCR, lists solely in-frame clones and lacks some. The sample carries around 450,000 clones, approximately 88% recorded once. Described treatment: around 19 received Ad26.COV2.S at low or high dose, single or two shots; roughly 5 received placebo; per-sample allocation not given. Sampling took place 63 days after the first vaccine or placebo injection. The sample here was peripheral blood, taken in a trial of Ad26.COV2.S vaccine versus placebo. These receptors originate from a person between 18 and 65 years old who received the Ad26.COV2.S COVID-19 vaccine or a placebo.

The chain joins TRBV11-2 to TRBJ2-2; D is unresolved. The ends were cut back, 3 bases at V and 4 bases at J, with 12 bases in the middle. Germline loops: CDR1 SGHAT, CDR2 FQNNGV. The CDR3 totals 15 residues. The CDR3 region is CASSFGFASTGELFF. The CDR3 bases are TGTGCCAGCAGCTTTGGGTTTGCGAGCACCGGGGAGCTGTTTTTT. Supplemented by reference TRBV11-2 and TRBJ2-2, the full variable domain reads EAGVAQSPRYKIIEKRQSVAFWCNPISGHATLYWYQQILGQGPKLLIQFQNNGVVDDSQLPKDRFSAERLKGVDSTLKIQPAKLEDSAVYLCASSFGFASTGELFFGEGSRLTVL.

This clone came up once. This chain links TRBV11-2 with TRBJ2-3; D is unclear. The CDR3 is 13 residues long. The V gene lost 1 base and the J gene lost 3 bases, with 5 bases spanning the gap. CDR1 and CDR2 from the germline V gene are SGHAT and FQNNGV. The CDR3 DNA reads as TGTGCCAGCAGCTTAGGGCGAACAGATACGCAGTATTTT. Translation: CASSLGRTDTQYF.

V and J are TRBV29-1 and TRBJ2-5, with 7 bases aligning to TRBD1. Germline V CDR1 and CDR2: SQVTM, ANQGSEA. The CDR3 extends over 14 amino acids. J gave up 4 bases and V 1 base, and 6 bases lay outside the gene matches. This CDR3 is CSVEARGRGETQYF. The CDR3 nucleotides read TGCAGCGTTGAAGCTAGGGGGCGCGGAGAGACCCAGTACTTC.

The J gene is TRBJ2-1, the V gene TRBV5-8, with 9 bases aligning to TRBD2. CDR3 size: 18 residues. Germline CDR1 SGHTS, CDR2 YDEGEE. V was pared by 0 bases and J by 7 bases, with 14 bases of the junction left unmatched. CDR3 DNA sequence: TGTGCCAGCAGCTTGGCCTCGTGGCGGGGGGGCCTTCGGAATGAGCAGTTCTTC. This sequence encodes CASSLASWRGGLRNEQFF.

With respect to this clone: No conserved phenylalanine or tryptophan is present at the end of the CDR3, so a read error is the likely explanation. It is unclear where the CDR3 begins or ends on the DNA, so no DNA is shown, and the CDR3 is as TCRdb lists it. The V and J genes are TRBV7-9 and TRBJ1-2. The CDR3 is 14 residues long, counting both termini. CDR1 is SEHNR and CDR2 is FQNEAQ in the germline V gene (reference sequence). CDR3 sequence reads: CASSLWSDPGPSDL.

The rearrangement links TRBV5-5 to TRBJ1-6; 10 bases agree with TRBD1. With 1 base clipped from V and 7 bases from J, the junction kept 14 bases outside the gene matches. CDR3 length: 19 residues. The germline V gene has CDR1 SGHKS and CDR2 YYEKEE (reference sequence). The DNA of the CDR3 is TGTGCCAGCAGCTTGTTTGAGGGACAGGGGATCGATTCCAATTCACCCCTCCACTTT. Residues: CASSLFEGQGIDSNSPLHF.

The chain recombines TRBV5-6 with TRBJ2-7; D is possibly TRBD2 (6 bases). Per the germline V gene, CDR1 is SGHDT and CDR2 is YYEEEE. Deletions cut 7 bases from V and 0 bases from J, with 23 bases between. The CDR3 has 17 residues. Written as DNA, the CDR3 is TGTGCCAGCGGCAAGAGAGTAGGCGGGGCTTACTCCTACGAGCAGTACTTC. As protein: CASGKRVGGAYSYEQYF.

V and J are TRBV30 and TRBJ1-5; D unclear. There are 13 residues in the CDR3. Germline CDR1 reads GTSNPN; CDR2 reads SVGIG (reference sequence). V lost 3 bases, J lost 9 bases, and 15 bases lay in between. The CDR3 reads CAWRATVGGPQHF. The CDR3 DNA reads as TGTGCCTGGAGGGCTACCGTTGGTGGGCCCCAGCATTTT.

The chain employs TRBV28 and TRBJ2-6, with D unclear. The V and J ends lost 6 bases and 1 base respectively, with 13 bases between them. CDR1 and CDR2 from the germline V gene are MDHEN and SYDVKM. This CDR3 region has 16 residues. The CDR3 loop is CASRRLSESGANVLTF. Here the CDR3 DNA reads TGTGCCAGCAGGAGACTTTCGGAATCTGGGGCCAACGTCCTGACTTTC. Using reference TRBV28 and TRBJ2-6 for the parts outside the CDR3, the full variable domain is DVKVTQSSRYLVKRTGEKVFLECVQDMDHENMFWYRQDPGLGLRLIYFSYDVKMKEKGDIPEGYSVSREKKERFSLILESASTNQTSMYLCASRRLSESGANVLTFGAGSRLTVL.

This clone was counted once. The rearrangement joins TRBV2 to TRBJ1-2; tentative D call: TRBD1 (5 bases). Germline CDR1 SNHLY, CDR2 FYNNEI. Trimming took off 5 bases at V and 2 bases at J, with 9 bases between the two ends. CDR3 length: 13 residues. The CDR3 region has the DNA TGTGCCAGCAGTCAACGGGGGAACTATGGCTACACCTTC. Protein sequence: CASSQRGNYGYTF.

J is TRBJ1-2 and V is TRBV5-6; D gene unclear. Between the trimmed V and J ends, which lost 0 bases and 4 bases, there was a span of 19 bases. Germline V gene lookup returns CDR1 SGHDT and CDR2 YYEEEE. The CDR3 extends over 17 amino acids. The CDR3 nucleotides read TGTGCCAGCAGCTTGGATGGAGGACGGCAAAACAGCTATGGCTACACCTTC. This encodes CASSLDGGRQNSYGYTF.

This clone came up many times. J is TRBJ1-6 and V is TRBV6-2 or TRBV6-3, with a possible D match to TRBD1 (5 bases). Germline values: CDR1 MNHEY, CDR2 SVGEGT. The CDR3 is made up of 16 amino acids. V lost 5 bases and J 0 bases, leaving 11 bases between the germline ends. CDR3 DNA: TGTGCCAGCAGTGCCGCCAGGGACTCCTATAATTCACCCCTCCACTTT. Amino acids: CASSAARDSYNSPLHF.

The chain links TRBV4-3 to TRBJ1-5, with D tentatively TRBD1 (5 bases). Per the germline V gene, CDR1 is LGHNA and CDR2 is YSLEER. CDR3 size: 15 residues. V was cut by 4 bases and J by 1 base, with 11 bases left in between. The DNA for the CDR3 is TGCGCCAGCAGCCTGGAAAAGGGGAGCAATCAGCCCCAGCATTTT. It encodes CASSLEKGSNQPQHF.

This clone was recorded only once. J is TRBJ1-2 and V is TRBV10-3; 8 nucleotides line up with TRBD1. The germline gives CDR1 ENHRY, CDR2 SYGVKD. V was pared by 0 bases and J by 4 bases, with 13 bases of the junction left unmatched. This CDR3 region has 18 residues. The CDR3 region has the DNA TGTGCCATCAGTGAGTCTCCAGGGGGCCCCGCTTTCCGCTATGGCTACACCTTC. Amino acids: CAISESPGGPAFRYGYTF.

A word on this clone: Different DNA sequences within this sample yield the same CDR3. The rearrangement joins TRBV5-4 to TRBJ1-2; 9 bases align to TRBD1. The CDR3 contains 14 residues. V lost 4 bases, J lost 4 bases, and 5 bases stayed unmatched. Germline V gives CDR1 SGHNT, CDR2 YYREEE (reference sequence). The CDR3 sequence is CASSGGQGAYGYTF. CDR3 coding DNA: TGTGCCAGCAGCGGGGGACAGGGTGCCTATGGCTACACCTTC. The whole variable domain, filled in from reference TRBV5-4 and TRBJ1-2, reads ETGVTQSPTHLIKTRGQQVTLRCSSQSGHNTVSWYQQALGQGPQFIFQYYREEENGRGNFPPRFSGLQFPNYSSELNVNALELDDSALYLCASSGGQGAYGYTFGSGTRLTVV.

A few counts support this clone. This rearrangement joins TRBV10-1 to TRBJ2-1; 9 bases agree with TRBD2. This CDR3 has 15 amino acids. The V segment lost 7 bases and the J segment 9 bases; nucleotides outside the gene matches: 13. CDR1 and CDR2 (germline): WNHNN, SYGVQD (reference sequence). The CDR3 protein is CASNRGAGGLGEQFF. DNA of the CDR3: TGCGCCAGCAACAGAGGAGCGGGGGGATTGGGTGAGCAGTTCTTC.

The rearrangement joins TRBV19 to TRBJ2-5; 11 bases are a match to TRBD2. CDR3 length equals 16 residues. Germline V gives CDR1 LNHDA, CDR2 SQIVND (reference sequence). The V gene end was trimmed by 8 bases and the J gene end by 0 bases; junction bases not matched to a gene: 8. The CDR3 DNA follows: TGTGCCAGTTCTAGCGGGGGGACCGTGTACCAAGAGACCCAGTACTTC. It yields the protein CASSSGGTVYQETQYF.

This clone has a handful of counts. The rearrangement uses TRBV27 and TRBJ1-2; 10 positions match TRBD1. The CDR3 consists of 15 residues. V was pared by 7 bases and J by 6 bases, with 11 bases of the junction left unmatched. Germline-derived CDR1 and CDR2 are MNHEY and SMNVEV (reference sequence). The CDR3 is CASTSLTGGADGYTF. The CDR3 bases are TGTGCCAGCACCTCCTTGACAGGGGGCGCCGATGGCTACACCTTC.

The gene calls are TRBV7-9 and TRBJ2-1; 8 bases map to TRBD1. J was trimmed by 12 bases and V by 4 bases; bases with no gene match: 5. This CDR3 comprises 12 residues. Germline V gene lookup returns CDR1 SEHNR and CDR2 FQNEAQ (reference sequence). The CDR3 protein is CASSYDRGWQFF. The DNA for the CDR3 is TGTGCCAGCAGCTACGACAGGGGCTGGCAGTTCTTC.

This chain uses TRBV27 with TRBJ2-2; a possible D gene is TRBD2 (6 bases). V dropped 6 bases and J dropped 5 bases, with 13 bases sitting between them. Germline values: CDR1 MNHEY, CDR2 SMNVEV (reference sequence). The CDR3 is 14 residues long. The CDR3 region has the DNA TGTGCCAGCAGAGGGCGGGGAAGGACCGGGGAGCTGTTTTTT. Its translation is CASRGRGRTGELFF.

The sample holds one count of this clone. The sample has other DNA sequences that encode this CDR3 too. The chain is built from TRBV19 and TRBJ2-7; perhaps TRBD2 as D (6 bases). Germline V CDR1 and CDR2: LNHDA, SQIVND (reference sequence). The CDR3 runs 15 residues. The V gene lost 3 bases and the J gene lost 2 bases, with 14 bases spanning the gap. CDR3 region: CASSIGQGGTYEQYF. The CDR3 DNA is TGTGCCAGTAGTATCGGGCAGGGAGGAACCTACGAGCAGTACTTC.

This clone was observed a single time. This chain connects TRBV7-8 to TRBJ2-2, with D tentatively TRBD1 (5 bases). Germline V gene data show CDR1 as SGHVS and CDR2 as FQNEAQ. Trimming pared 5 bases from V and 2 bases from J, leaving 15 bases between. The length of the CDR3 is 16 residues. In nucleotides, the CDR3 is TGTGCCAGCAGCCTGGGGTGGCAGGGCAACACCGGGGAGCTGTTTTTT. Residues: CASSLGWQGNTGELFF.

This chain connects TRBV7-9 to TRBJ2-3; D is possibly TRBD1 (6 bases). Germline lookup yields CDR1 SEHNR and CDR2 FQNEAQ (reference sequence). V lost 3 bases and J 6 bases, leaving 13 bases between the germline ends. The CDR3 length is 14 residues. Here the CDR3 DNA reads TGTGCCAGCAGCTTTAACAGGGATCGCGATACGCAGTATTTT. It encodes CASSFNRDRDTQYF.

The chain couples TRBV2 to TRBJ1-2; D is perhaps TRBD1 (5 bases). Trimming removed 4 bases from V and 8 bases from J, with 20 bases in between. This CDR3 is 15 amino acids long. Germline V gene lookup returns CDR1 SNHLY and CDR2 FYNNEI. CDR3 region: CASSGLRQLNIGYTF. CDR3 in DNA: TGTGCCAGCAGTGGCCTCCGACAGTTGAATATAGGCTACACCTTC.

V is TRBV5-1 and J is TRBJ2-3, with 9 bases fitting TRBD1. The CDR3 contains 13 residues. Germline CDR1 and CDR2: SGHRS and YFSETQ. V shed 4 bases, J shed 6 bases, and the junction held 3 bases outside the gene matches. In DNA, the CDR3 is TGCGCCAGCAGCGGGACAGGGTTGGATACGCAGTATTTT. It yields the protein CASSGTGLDTQYF.

V usage is TRBV4-1 and J usage is TRBJ2-7; TRBD1 might be the D (5 bases). The CDR3 is made up of 15 amino acids. V lost 2 bases and J 1 base, leaving 12 bases between the germline ends. Looked up from germline, CDR1 is MGHRA and CDR2 is YSYEKL. The CDR3 is CASSQLDRTSYEQYF. The CDR3 DNA follows: TGCGCCAGCAGCCAACTTGACAGAACTTCCTACGAGCAGTACTTC.